These T cell receptor beta chains were read from a single sample in a study of response to subunit inactivated influenza vaccine. One entry per CDR3 protein results from TCRdb running MiXCR on the RT-PCR reads. This table has hundreds of thousands of distinct CDR3 sequences, 14% appearing once. The sample was PBMCs from blood, taken approximately 15 days before vaccination. The origin of the receptors is a man between 45 and 60 years old who received an inactivated influenza vaccine. Each CDR3 is given with its conserved first and last residue. Fields, in order: J gene, clone size, D gene, V gene, CDR3 protein, CDR3 DNA. A D gene is named only where the DNA matches it firmly. For some rows the clone size is stated as once, few or many, or as a class when expanded; others skip it.

TRBJ1-1	.	.	TRBV7-9	CASSLARGIHTEAFF	TGTGCCAGCAGCTTAGCTAGGGGAATACACACTGAAGCTTTCTTT
TRBJ1-2	.	.	TRBV7-2	CASSLVAVDPYGYTF	TGTGCCAGCAGCTTAGTCGCAGTAGATCCCTATGGCTACACCTTC
TRBJ2-7	.	.	TRBV20-1	CSAREGYEQYF	TGCAGTGCTAGAGAAGGCTACGAGCAGTACTTC
TRBJ2-1	.	TRBD2	TRBV6-2/TRBV6-3	CASTQGLAGVGEQFF	TGTGCCAGCACCCAAGGACTAGCGGGAGTAGGTGAGCAGTTCTTC
TRBJ2-3	few	.	TRBV12-3/TRBV12-4	CASSPRQAETQYF	TGTGCCAGCAGTCCGCGACAGGCAGAGACGCAGTATTTT
TRBJ2-7	.	.	TRBV7-2	CASSLVGLGGLYEQYF	TGTGCCAGCAGCTTAGTGGGATTAGGGGGTCTCTACGAGCAGTACTTC
TRBJ2-3	.	TRBD2	TRBV15	CATSRDPGGTTDTQYF	TGTGCCACCAGCAGAGATCCGGGGGGAACCACAGATACGCAGTATTTT
TRBJ2-3	few	.	TRBV3-1	CASSLTEGSTDTQYF	TGTGCCAGCAGCCTGACCGAAGGTTCCACAGATACGCAGTATTTT
TRBJ1-1	.	TRBD1	TRBV12-3/TRBV12-4	CASSLPSGGLGTEAFF	TGTGCCAGCAGTCTGCCCTCAGGGGGACTAGGCACTGAAGCTTTCTTT
TRBJ2-7	few	.	TRBV12-3/TRBV12-4	CASRLGFPPYEQYF	TGTGCCAGCAGGTTGGGATTTCCACCGTACGAGCAGTACTTC
TRBJ1-1	few	.	TRBV4-2	CASSLEQGGGTEAFF	TGTGCCAGCAGCCTTGAACAGGGAGGAGGCACTGAAGCTTTCTTT
TRBJ2-7	once	.	TRBV20-1	CSATPPGKIDEQYF	TGCAGTGCTACTCCTCCCGGGAAAATAGACGAGCAGTACTTC
TRBJ2-2	many	.	TRBV4-2	CASSQDEAGELFF	TGTGCCAGCAGCCAAGATGAAGCGGGGGAGCTGTTTTTT
TRBJ1-3	few	TRBD1	TRBV15	CATSRDKDRLPGNTIYF	TGTGCCACCAGCAGAGATAAGGACAGGCTCCCTGGAAACACCATATATTTT
TRBJ1-1	.	.	TRBV4-1	CASSQGEGYTEAFF	TGCGCCAGCAGCCAAGGGGAAGGGTATACTGAAGCTTTCTTT
TRBJ1-2	few	TRBD1	TRBV4-3	CASSQDLRAGGANYGYTF	TGCGCCAGCAGCCAAGATCTTAGGGCAGGGGGGGCAAACTATGGCTACACCTTC
TRBJ2-7	.	.	TRBV7-2	CASSLYGRPESYEQYF	TGTGCCAGCAGCTTATATGGCAGGCCTGAGTCCTACGAGCAGTACTTC
TRBJ2-7	few	TRBD2	TRBV6-2/TRBV6-3	CASSKARTSGPYEQYF	TGTGCCAGCAGCAAAGCGAGGACTAGCGGCCCCTACGAGCAGTACTTC
TRBJ2-1	.	TRBD2	TRBV7-2	CASSRSEAGGELFF	TGTGCCAGCAGCCGCAGTGAAGCGGGAGGGGAGCTGTTCTTC
TRBJ2-3	.	.	TRBV27	CASSLCNIGVPDTQYF	TGTGCCAGCAGTTTGTGTAACATTGGGGTTCCAGATACGCAGTATTTT
TRBJ1-1	.	TRBD1	TRBV11-2	CASSLRDRGYTEAFF	TGTGCCAGCAGCTTGCGGGACAGGGGTTACACTGAAGCTTTCTTT
TRBJ2-7	.	.	TRBV5-1	CASRTQGEQYF	TGCGCCAGCAGGACACAGGGCGAGCAGTACTTC
TRBJ2-1	.	TRBD1	TRBV28	CASSPARDRGQNEQFF	TGTGCCAGCAGTCCCGCCCGGGACAGGGGGCAAAATGAGCAGTTCTTC